This TCR beta chain was captured by sequencing in a study of PD-L1 blockade in urothelial cancer. Across the study: Analyzed time points were 3 weeks (second dose) and 6 weeks after therapy began. Blood samples contained a median 141,255 T cells.

Using immunoSEQ multiplex PCR, the repertoire was profiled, and TCRdb retains in-frame clones only, with some absent. The sample consists of 75,000 to 95,000 clones, roughly 90% of them appearing once. Sequenced material: PBMCs, taken around atezolizumab (anti-PD-L1) treatment. This sequence was found in a man in his sixties with urothelial cancer.

This CDR3 reads CASSARSTSDEQFF. The CDR3 DNA reads TGTGCCAGCAGCGCCAGATCCACTAGCGATGAGCAGTTCTTC. The rearrangement uses TRBV9 and TRBJ2-1, with 7 bases that match TRBD2. V lost 3 bases and J lost 8; bases outside the gene matches: 8. Germline V gives CDR1 SGDLS, CDR2 YYNGEE. The CDR3 is made up of 14 amino acids. Full variable domain (rest looked up from reference TRBV9 and TRBJ2-1): DSGVTQTPKHLITATGQRVTLRCSPRSGDLSVYWYQQSLDQGLQFLIQYYNGEERAKGNILERFSAQQFPDLHSELNLSSLELGDSALYFCASSARSTSDEQFFGPGTRLTVL.